The T cell receptor (beta chain) described here comes from a study of graft-versus-host responses after intestinal transplantation. Study-wide context: Tacrolimus and steroids were given for roughly 3 years to all recipients after anti-thymocyte globulin induction.

The CDR3 runs 14 residues. CDR1 is MNHEY and CDR2 is SVGAGI in the germline V gene. V lost 11 bases, J lost 3 bases, and 17 bases lay in between. Remarks on this clone: Antigen unknown.

Regarding the study as a whole: Ileal or blood samples showed some GvH clones first, and such clones were also found in recipient marrow. Allografts carried high graft-versus-host to host-versus-graft clonal ratios in patients having graft-donor T cell macrochimerism.

Sequenced by immunoSEQ multiplex PCR; TCRdb stores in-frame clones only, minus some. This table holds about 100,000 clones, roughly 84% found once. The source was unstimulated CD4+ T cells sorted from spleen or lymph node cells, collected before transplant. This clonotype originated in a human donor who was the organ donor for an intestinal transplant. The V gene is TRBV6-5, the J gene TRBJ1-5; D is possibly TRBD1 (5 bases). CDR3 sequence: CAPLRNRYNQPQHF. Written as DNA, the CDR3 is TGTGCCCCCCTTAGGAACAGGTACAATCAGCCCCAGCATTTT.